The 13 T cell receptor beta chains in this list originate from one sample, sequenced in a study of a mutant IDH1 vaccine in newly diagnosed glioma. Some clones are missing from TCRdb's copy, which holds only in-frame ones; the method was immunoSEQ multiplex PCR. The top ten hold roughly 0.6% of the sample, which has under 95,000 clones, 90% to 95% seen once. As for time point: week 5, during vaccination. The vaccine gave 300 ug of a 20-mer mutant IDH1 peptide subcutaneously per dose. These TCRs are of unknown antigen specificity. Here the sequenced sample was PBMCs, taken from a glioma patient whose treatment included an IDH1 peptide vaccine. The receptors originated from a woman in her forties or fifties with glioma.

The genes are TRBV28 and TRBJ2-7; weak D call: TRBD2 (6 bases). Germline V lookup: CDR1 MDHEN, CDR2 SYDVKM. The CDR3 sequence is 12 residues long. V lost 4 bases and J 4 bases, leaving 8 bases between the germline ends. The CDR3 loop is CASSSGTYEQYF. DNA for the CDR3: TGTGCCAGCAGTTCGGGGACTTACGAGCAGTACTTC.

This chain uses TRBV6-1 with TRBJ2-7; D possibly corresponds to TRBD2 (6 bases). Germline V gene sequence: CDR1 MNHNS, CDR2 SASEGT. The CDR3 contains 16 residues. Trimming took off 3 bases at V and 2 bases at J, with 17 bases between the two ends. For the CDR3, the DNA is TGTGCCAGCAGTGACGGTGGAGCGGGCTACCCCTACGAGCAGTACTTC. It translates to CASSDGGAGYPYEQYF.

J is TRBJ1-5 and V is TRBV7-9, with 7 bases that match TRBD1. The CDR3 totals 18 residues. After removal of 5 bases from V and 2 bases from J, the junction contained 15 bases not matched to a gene. The germline V gene encodes CDR1 SEHNR and CDR2 FQNEAQ (reference sequence). Written as DNA, the CDR3 is TGTGCCAGCAGCACCGACAGGGAACGTCATCAGGGCAATCAGCCCCAGCATTTT. This gives the protein CASSTDRERHQGNQPQHF.

This chain connects TRBV5-6 to TRBJ2-2, with 7 bases fitting TRBD1. This CDR3 spans 15 amino acids. Trimming took 3 bases from V and 3 from J; bases not matched to a gene: 5. Germline-derived CDR1 and CDR2 are SGHDT and YYEEEE. Here the CDR3 reads CASSSTGYYTGELFF. The CDR3 bases are TGTGCCAGCAGCTCGACAGGGTATTACACCGGGGAGCTGTTTTTT.

The chain has TRBV7-3 and TRBJ2-2, with TRBD1 as a possible D gene (5 bases). V lost 1 base to trimming and J lost 2 bases, with 11 bases between them. The CDR3 has 16 amino acids. The germline gives CDR1 SGHTA, CDR2 FQGTGA. CDR3 loop: CASSLRGGFNTGELFF. As DNA, the CDR3 is TGTGCCAGCAGCTTAAGGGGCGGATTTAACACCGGGGAGCTGTTTTTT.

This clone has just one count. J is TRBJ2-1 and V is TRBV7-9; a possible D gene is TRBD2 (6 bases). In germline, CDR1 is SEHNR, CDR2 FQNEAQ (reference sequence). The V gene lost 1 base and the J gene lost 6 bases, with 10 bases spanning the gap. The CDR3 extends over 14 amino acids. CDR3 loop: CASSLVGTLNEQFF. The CDR3 DNA follows: TGTGCCAGCAGCTTAGTAGGGACTCTCAATGAGCAGTTCTTC.

This chain uses TRBV6-5 with TRBJ2-2; D may be TRBD2 (5 bases). CDR1 MNHEY and CDR2 SVGAGI come from the germline V gene. There are 15 residues in the CDR3. Trimming left V 0 bases short and J 8 bases short, with 13 bases between. Here the CDR3 reads CASSYSGVPSGELFF. CDR3 in DNA: TGTGCCAGCAGTTACTCCGGGGTCCCCTCTGGGGAGCTGTTTTTT.

This clone was picked up one time. This chain links TRBV5-8 with TRBJ2-5; D is unclear. This CDR3 is 12 amino acids long. Trimming removed 4 bases from V and 5 bases from J, with 9 bases in between. Germline V CDR1 and CDR2: SGHTS, YDEGEE. The CDR3 protein is CASSQTWETQYF. The CDR3 nucleotides are TGTGCCAGCAGCCAAACTTGGGAGACCCAGTACTTC.

V is TRBV7-8 and J is TRBJ2-7, with D perhaps given as TRBD1 or TRBD2 (5 bases each). The CDR3 has 13 residues. The V end lost 2 bases, the J end lost 2 bases, and 7 bases lay between the germline ends. Germline V gene sequence: CDR1 SGHVS, CDR2 FQNEAQ. CDR3 DNA: TGTGCCAGCAGCTTAAGGGGACCCTACGAGCAGTACTTC. Amino acid sequence: CASSLRGPYEQYF.

The chain is built from TRBV6-1 and TRBJ2-7; D gene uncertain. V lost 1 base to trimming and J lost 0 bases, with 10 bases between them. The CDR3 extends over 15 amino acids. Germline CDR1 is MNHNS and CDR2 is SASEGT. The CDR3 loop reads CASSEGPDVSYEQYF. DNA for the CDR3: TGTGCCAGCAGTGAAGGCCCGGACGTCTCCTACGAGCAGTACTTC.

The gene calls are TRBV18 and TRBJ2-2; TRBD2 matches 8 bases. With V trimmed by 2 bases and J by 4 bases, 3 bases remained unmatched. This CDR3 has 15 residues. Looked up from germline, CDR1 is KGHSH and CDR2 is LQKENI. DNA of the CDR3: TGTGCCAGCTCACCAGGGACTAGAGGCACCGGGGAGCTGTTTTTT. This translates into CASSPGTRGTGELFF.

This clone was counted once. V gene TRBV28 combines with J gene TRBJ2-7, with 9 bases matching TRBD2. The germline CDR1 and CDR2 sequences are MDHEN and SYDVKM. V trimming: 5 bases; J trimming: 4 bases; junction bases outside the gene matches: 12. The CDR3 is 16 residues long. CDR3 sequence (DNA): TGTGCCAGCAGTCTCCCCGGGGCTAGCGGGACGTACGAGCAGTACTTC. This gives the protein CASSLPGASGTYEQYF. Variable domain in full (rest from reference TRBV28 and TRBJ2-7): DVKVTQSSRYLVKRTGEKVFLECVQDMDHENMFWYRQDPGLGLRLIYFSYDVKMKEKGDIPEGYSVSREKKERFSLILESASTNQTSMYLCASSLPGASGTYEQYFGPGTRLTVT.

The chain joins TRBV28 to TRBJ2-7; tentatively, D is TRBD1 (7 bases). Trimming took off 7 bases at V and 12 bases at J, with 25 bases between the two ends. The V gene's germline CDR1 is MDHEN and CDR2 SYDVKM. This CDR3 is 14 amino acids long. CDR3 nucleotide sequence: TGTGCCAGCAACCTCGGACAGGAGGGAGGTGGTCGGTACTTC. Its protein product is CASNLGQEGGGRYF. Full variable domain (missing parts from reference TRBV28 and TRBJ2-7): DVKVTQSSRYLVKRTGEKVFLECVQDMDHENMFWYRQDPGLGLRLIYFSYDVKMKEKGDIPEGYSVSREKKERFSLILESASTNQTSMYLCASNLGQEGGGRYFGPGTRLTVT.